This T cell receptor beta chain was sequenced during a study of naive and memory T cell subsets (TCRdb year 2017). Study-wide context: An open-source, UMI-based TCR alpha and beta sequencing pipeline was applied to sorted naive and memory peripheral blood T cell subsets. IgG serology results and the functional CMV T cell responses were in complete agreement. RNA was DNase-treated and reverse transcribed with TCR constant-region primers, mostly using SuperScript III.

V lost 1 base and J lost 7 bases, and the count of bases not matched to a germline gene is 7. The CDR3 measures 14 amino acids from cysteine to phenylalanine. Left in the record is the CDR3 DNA by itself, 42 bases read in frame from the first base. Via the germline V gene (reference sequence), CDR1 is DFQATT and CDR2 SNEGSKA. TCR alpha and beta chain libraries were amplified separately from the second PCR step onward. The CMV status of each donor was determined by measuring IFNgamma production from CD4+ T cells after fresh PBMCs had been stimulated overnight with CMV viral lysate. Using Miltenyi beads, CD4 T cells were first positively selected, and CD8 T cells were then positively selected from the CD4-negative fraction. After staining for CD3, CD4, CD8, CD45RA, CD27 and a live/dead dye, cells were sorted on a BD Aria II into four subsets based on CD45RA and CD27. Blood came from three healthy volunteers, each fractionated into CD4 and CD8 T cells and then into four differentiation subsets. Roughly 0.13 L of peripheral blood was collected from each donor, and PBMC were isolated by Ficoll-Paque PLUS density-gradient centrifugation. After sorting, cells were lysed in RLT buffer, RNA was extracted using a Qiagen RNeasy kit, and the extracted RNA was stored at -80 degrees C.

Library construction relied on UMI-ligation and nested PCR. An equimolar mix of two oligonucleotides covering both TRBC1 and TRBC2 was used as the beta constant-region primer. The ligated cDNA went through four rounds of PCR with nested alpha and beta constant-region primers together with the SP2 primer. T4 RNA ligase 1 ligated a single-stranded oligonucleotide carrying the SP2 primer and a 12-nucleotide UMI to the cDNA 3' end. The ligation reaction was incubated at 16°C for 20-24 hours. PCR2 was typically performed as a SYBR Green qPCR and was stopped at a predetermined threshold so that over-amplification was prevented. All purifications after the first were performed with Agencourt AMPure XP magnetic beads. Library amounts were measured by Qubit and library quality was assessed on a TapeStation, where the main peak was expected at around 650 bp. Pooled libraries were sequenced on an Illumina MiSeq with v2 2x251 paired-end kits, typically giving roughly 0.95-2 million reads per sample. Each sample library was pooled at roughly 4.4 nM, and roughly 4.5-7% PhiX was included to improve cluster recognition. The source study handled its data this way. Using tag matching that tolerated one base-pair mismatch, Decombinator assigned V and J genes to FASTQ reads that had been processed by Demultiplexor. Collapsinator relied on UMIs to fix sequencing errors as well as frequency errors caused by PCR heterogeneity. CDR3Translator translated TCRs and extracted CDR3s from the conserved cysteine to the FGXG phenylalanine, flagging non-productive sequences. Gini, Shannon entropy and inverse Simpson indices were calculated on repertoires that had been subsampled to equal numbers of UMI-defined TCRs. Within the linear range, a power law was fitted by maximum likelihood to the distributions of clonotype abundance. On one naive CD8 sample, the pipeline and MIGEC gave similar UMI counts, unique TCR numbers and clonal distributions. In one analysis, naive TCRs also found in any memory subset of the same donor were removed from the naive repertoire. Repertoires were searched for roughly 7,300 CMV-associated CDR3 sequences compiled from VDJdb and a published dataset. The raw public data were reprocessed by TCRdb itself: fastp quality trimming at Q25, MiXCR clonotype calling, in-frame beta chains only. Identical CDR3 protein sequences are pooled into one entry, listed with their most common genes and DNA. TCRdb's processing, not the study's, gives the V and J calls here. Counted in this sample were about 140,000 distinct CDR3 sequences; about 20% of them appeared once. About 0.57% of the sample belongs to the ten largest clones.

The investigation overall reported the following: Single alpha or beta chain sequences, rather than paired alpha/beta receptors, were used to define clonotypes. Gini index rose and Shannon and inverse Simpson diversity fell from naive through CM, EM and EMRA in both CD4 and CD8 cells. Once error correction was done, more than 90% of naive TCR sequences showed up just once, which made the naive abundance distributions much steeper than those of the memory subsets. RNA-based TCR counts may be influenced by expression changes linked to T cell activation and differentiation. The repertoire findings for the naive and memory subsets could not be validated against a ground truth, as none was available. A power law was followed by TCR abundance, with an exponent that differed between naive and memory subsets but was consistent across the three individuals. A few larger clonotypes were present in naive repertoires, especially CD8 naive repertoires, and these clonotypes were possibly memory cells re-expressing CD45RA.

For this clonotype: There is no known antigen for this receptor. No per-base quality is available; no much larger clone lies one base away.

The source of this sequence is a human donor in good health. The rearranged segments are TRBV20-1 and TRBJ2-1; TRBD2 matches 7 bases in the middle. Source material: naive CD8+ T cells from blood. The sample's cell subset or site, from its label and the paper: naive T cells, CD45RA high CD27+. The CDR3 loop reads CSARGEGLGNEQFF. The nucleotide sequence is TGCAGTGCTAGAGGGGAGGGCCTTGGTAATGAGCAGTTCTTC.